This T cell receptor beta chain was sequenced during a study of blood T cell repertoires in COVID-19. Study-level information: COVID-19 samples from acute and convalescent phases originated in the United States, Italy and Spain. From T cells, B-cell-depleted T cells, or PBMCs came the material, which was cDNA or gDNA.

Participants' own reports of clinical history determined their cohort assignment. This clone was detected once. The CDR3 has 16 residues. V trimming: 5 bases; J trimming: 2 bases; junction bases outside the gene matches: 7. Germline V CDR1 and CDR2: SGHRS, YFSETQ. In the authors' methods: Reference gene primer amplification gave estimated nucleated cell counts. Sequencing was performed with immunoSEQ multiplex PCR; in TCRdb, only in-frame clones are kept and a portion is missing. V, J and clone size were drawn from that table, and D and trimming were deduced from the DNA. The sample has 130,000 or so clones, approximately 84% seen once.

The chain is built from TRBV5-1 and TRBJ2-6; 7 positions agree with TRBD1. What was sequenced was PBMCs or T cells enriched from blood (not recorded which). This sequence was found in a woman aged 45 to 65 with acute COVID-19. This chain's CDR3 is CASRAGTDPGANVLTF. The CDR3, as DNA: TGCGCCAGCAGGGCTGGGACAGATCCTGGGGCCAACGTCCTGACTTTC.